This TCR beta chain is from a study of blood T cell repertoires in COVID-19. Study in general: The United States, Italy and Spain provided the acute and convalescent COVID-19 samples. PBMCs, B-cell-depleted T cells, or T cells provided the cDNA or gDNA that made up the material.

The germline CDR1 and CDR2 sequences are SEHNR and FQNEAQ (reference sequence). V gave up 5 bases and J gave up 5 bases, with 22 bases separating them. There are 16 residues in the CDR3. This clone was recorded a few times. Study processing details: Reference gene primer amplification yielded estimated nucleated cell counts. Method: immunoSEQ multiplex PCR; TCRdb's copy keeps in-frame clones and lacks some. V, J and clone size are taken as reported in that table, and D and trimming were inferred from the DNA itself. The sample yields 120,000 or so clones, more than 70% seen once. The source of this sequence is a human donor in a cohort sampled during active COVID-19. Source material: peripheral blood. V usage is TRBV7-9 and J usage is TRBJ2-7, with a weak D call TRBD2 (7 bases). CDR3 region: CASSASSAGAPNEQYF. Written as DNA, the CDR3 is TGTGCCAGCAGCGCCTCCTCGGCGGGGGCTCCTAACGAGCAGTACTTC.